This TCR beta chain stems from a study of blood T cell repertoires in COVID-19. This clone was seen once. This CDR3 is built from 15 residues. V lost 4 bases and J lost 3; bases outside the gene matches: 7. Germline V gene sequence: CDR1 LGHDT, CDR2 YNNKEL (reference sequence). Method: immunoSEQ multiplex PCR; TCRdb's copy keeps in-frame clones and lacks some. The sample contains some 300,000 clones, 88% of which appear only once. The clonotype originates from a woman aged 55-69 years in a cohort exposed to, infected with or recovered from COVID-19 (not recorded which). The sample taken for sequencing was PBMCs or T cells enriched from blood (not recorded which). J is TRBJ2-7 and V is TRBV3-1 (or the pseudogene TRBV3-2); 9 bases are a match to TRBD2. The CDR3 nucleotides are TGTGCCAGCAGCCGGAAAGCGGGAGGCAGCTACGAGCAGTACTTC. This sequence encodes CASSRKAGGSYEQYF.